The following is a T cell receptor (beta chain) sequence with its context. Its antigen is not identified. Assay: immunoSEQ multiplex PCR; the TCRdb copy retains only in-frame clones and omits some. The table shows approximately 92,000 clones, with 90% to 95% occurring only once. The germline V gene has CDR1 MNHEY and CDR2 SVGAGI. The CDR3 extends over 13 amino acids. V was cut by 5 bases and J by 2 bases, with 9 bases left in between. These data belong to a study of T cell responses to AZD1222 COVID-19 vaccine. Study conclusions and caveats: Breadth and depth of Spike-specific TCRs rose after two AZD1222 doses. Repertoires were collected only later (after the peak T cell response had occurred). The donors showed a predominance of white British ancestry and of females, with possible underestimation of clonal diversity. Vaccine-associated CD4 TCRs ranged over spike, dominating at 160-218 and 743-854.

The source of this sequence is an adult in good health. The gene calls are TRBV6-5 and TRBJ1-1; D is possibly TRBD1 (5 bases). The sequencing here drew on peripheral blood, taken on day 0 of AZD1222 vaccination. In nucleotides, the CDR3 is TGTGCCAGCAGTAAGGACATCAACACTGAAGCTTTCTTT. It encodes CASSKDINTEAFF.